The 9 T cell receptor beta chains listed next were all sequenced from one sample in a study of blood T cell repertoires in COVID-19 (dated by TCRdb to between 2020 and 2021). Libraries came from the immunoSEQ multiplex PCR assay. TCRdb mirrors the immuneACCESS table, restricted to in-frame sequences. Some clones are absent from its copies; in checked studies, under half trace to an unresolved V gene, and the reason for the others is unknown. This sample comprises roughly 100,000 clones, roughly 85% of them detected only once. 15% of the sample lies in the top ten. The sample was peripheral blood. These receptors all stem from an elderly woman with acute or convalescent COVID-19.

The J gene is TRBJ2-7, the V gene TRBV10-3, with TRBD1 matching over 12 bases. The germline V gene has CDR1 ENHRY and CDR2 SYGVKD. CDR3 size: 13 residues. V was clipped by 11 bases and J by 6 bases; unmatched bases: 8. This chain's CDR3 is CAAARDRGREQYF. Written as DNA, the CDR3 is TGTGCCGCTGCGAGGGACAGGGGGCGCGAGCAGTACTTC.

The V call is TRBV3-1 (or the pseudogene TRBV3-2), the J call TRBJ2-2; D possibly corresponds to TRBD2 (5 bases). The V and J ends lost 3 bases and 9 bases respectively, with 8 bases between them. Germline V gene data show CDR1 as LGHDT and CDR2 as YNNKEL (reference sequence). This CDR3 is built from 12 residues. Here the CDR3 DNA reads TGTGCCAGCAGCCAGCTGACTAGGGAGCTGTTTTTT. It specifies CASSQLTRELFF.

The chain recombines TRBV2 with TRBJ1-6; TRBD1 matches at 10 bases. J was trimmed by 6 bases and V by 8 bases; bases with no gene match: 4. Germline V gives CDR1 SNHLY, CDR2 FYNNEI. The CDR3 runs 14 residues. As DNA, the CDR3 is TGTGCCAGCCTCCGGGACAGGGGTAATTCACCCCTCCACTTT. Translated: CASLRDRGNSPLHF. The full variable domain, completed using reference TRBV2 and TRBJ1-6, is EPEVTQTPSHQVTQMGQEVILRCVPISNHLYFYWYRQILGQKVEFLVSFYNNEISEKSEIFDDQFSVERPDGSNFTLKIRSTKLEDSAMYFCASLRDRGNSPLHFGNGTRLTVT.

This clone came up once. J is TRBJ2-5 and V is TRBV11-2, with TRBD1 identical over 7 bases. V trimming: 5 bases; J trimming: 5 bases; junction bases outside the gene matches: 5. CDR1 and CDR2 from the germline V gene are SGHAT and FQNNGV. This CDR3 has 13 residues. In DNA, the CDR3 is TGTGCCAGCAGCCTGGACAGGAGGGAGACCCAGTACTTC. Its protein is CASSLDRRETQYF.

J is TRBJ2-5 and V is TRBV19; 8 positions match TRBD2. Per the germline V gene, CDR1 is LNHDA and CDR2 is SQIVND (reference sequence). The V and J ends lost 3 bases and 5 bases, in that order; junction bases with no gene match: 8. The CDR3 length is 15 residues. This chain's CDR3 is CASSIAGGGLETQYF. As DNA, the CDR3 is TGTGCCAGTAGTATTGCGGGGGGCGGATTGGAGACCCAGTACTTC.

The CDR3, as DNA: TGTGCCAGTAGTCCTACAGGGCGTACTGAAGCTTTCTTT. Amino acids: CASSPTGRTEAFF. The rearrangement joins TRBV19 to TRBJ1-1, with D perhaps TRBD1 (6 bases). The V gene lost 5 bases and the J gene lost 5 bases, with 12 bases spanning the gap. The CDR3 sequence is 13 residues long. Germline CDR1 LNHDA, CDR2 SQIVND (reference sequence).

The rearrangement uses TRBV29-1 and TRBJ1-1, with D tentatively TRBD1 (5 bases). V was shortened by 3 bases and J by 3 bases, with 11 bases between the two germline ends. CDR3 length equals 13 residues. Germline loops: CDR1 SQVTM, CDR2 ANQGSEA. The CDR3 reads CSVDAGGDTEAFF. CDR3 in DNA: TGCAGCGTTGATGCCGGAGGGGACACTGAAGCTTTCTTT.

The chain uses TRBV3-1 (or the pseudogene TRBV3-2) and TRBJ1-2, with 10 bases matching TRBD1. The CDR3 loop spans 14 amino acids. V gave up 1 base and J gave up 5 bases; unmatched junction bases: 1. CDR1 is LGHDT and CDR2 is YNNKEL in the germline V gene (reference sequence). For the CDR3, the DNA is TGTGCCAGCAGCCAAGGGGGACAGGGGTATGGCTACACCTTC. Translating gives CASSQGGQGYGYTF.

This chain uses TRBV11-3 with TRBJ1-1; D possibly corresponds to TRBD1 (6 bases). CDR1 and CDR2 (germline): SGHNT, YENEEA. Trimming cost V 6 bases and J 1 base, with 15 bases left between them. The CDR3 covers 15 residues. CDR3 DNA sequence: TGTGCCAGCAGTTCTCTGGGGGGGGCGAACACTGAAGCTTTCTTT. Translated: CASSSLGGANTEAFF.